The 13 T cell receptor beta chains given below trace back to one sample, sequenced in a study of neurological immune-mediated disorders. Specified time point: technical triplicate 1. TCRdb re-called the 5' RACE reads with MiXCR, one entry per CDR3 protein. Among fewer than 45,000 distinct CDR3 sequences listed, around 10% were seen once. Source material: PBMCs. All receptors come from a man aged 60 to 75 with HTLV-1-associated myelopathy (HAM/TSP).

There are many counts of this clonotype. The J gene is TRBJ2-1, the V gene TRBV6-1, with TRBD2 matching over 11 bases. This CDR3 region has 14 residues. Germline CDR1 is MNHNS and CDR2 is SASEGT. Unmatched junction bases numbered 10, after V lost 11 bases and J lost 7 bases. For the CDR3, the DNA is TGTGCCGGAGCTTCGACTAGCGGGATTAATGAGCAGTTCTTC. As protein: CAGASTSGINEQFF.

Many counts were recorded for this clonotype. This chain links TRBV7-3 with TRBJ2-6; 7 bases agree with TRBD1. Germline trimming cut 3 bases from V and 0 bases from J; bases unmatched to any gene: 5. CDR3 size: 17 residues. CDR1 is SGHTA and CDR2 is FQGTGA in the germline V gene. The CDR3 bases are TGTGCCAGCAGCTTGGACAGGCCCAGCTCTGGGGCCAACGTCCTGACTTTC. Its translation is CASSLDRPSSGANVLTF.

This clonotype came up a few times. The chain uses TRBV10-3 and TRBJ2-5; TRBD2 aligns across 8 bases. The germline V gene encodes CDR1 ENHRY and CDR2 SYGVKD. This CDR3 is built from 14 residues. V was pared by 5 bases and J by 6 bases, with 8 bases of the junction left unmatched. The CDR3: CAISSDRGGKTQYF. The CDR3 region has the DNA TGTGCCATCAGTTCCGACCGGGGGGGAAAGACCCAGTACTTC.

Within the sample, this clonotype is medium-sized. In DNA form, the CDR3 reads TGTGCCAGCAGCTTAGGCCCTGAGACCCAGTACTTC. Translated, it gives CASSLGPETQYF. The chain is built from TRBV7-2 and TRBJ2-5; D is ambiguous. The V end was cut by 1 base, the J end by 5 bases, with 5 bases between. Germline V lookup: CDR1 SGHTA, CDR2 FQGNSA. The CDR3 runs to 12 residues.

At least ten counts were recorded for this clonotype. J is TRBJ2-7 and V is TRBV5-1, with TRBD1 identical over 10 bases. The CDR3 runs 14 residues. The germline gives CDR1 SGHRS, CDR2 YFSETQ. V gave up 8 bases and J gave up 0 bases; unmatched junction bases: 5. In DNA, the CDR3 is TGCGCCAGTAGGGACAGGGGTGGCTCCTACGAGCAGTACTTC. Its protein is CASRDRGGSYEQYF.

In this sample, this clonotype turned up many times. V and J are TRBV7-8 and TRBJ1-2, with 9 bases that match TRBD1. The CDR3 has 13 amino acids. The V gene's germline CDR1 is SGHVS and CDR2 FQNEAQ. J was trimmed by 7 bases and V by 3 bases; bases with no gene match: 3. The chain's CDR3 is CASSLTGGIGYTF. DNA for the CDR3: TGTGCCAGCAGCTTGACAGGGGGGATTGGCTACACCTTC.

This clonotype was found many times. The CDR3 protein is CAISEEAYQRLASESYNEQFF. The CDR3 DNA reads TGTGCCATCAGTGAGGAAGCGTATCAGAGACTAGCGTCGGAGTCCTACAATGAGCAGTTCTTC. The chain combines TRBV10-3 with TRBJ2-1; 8 bases fit TRBD2. Germline V CDR1 and CDR2: ENHRY, SYGVKD. The ends lost 2 bases at V and 1 base at J; junction bases unmatched: 19. CDR3 length: 21 residues.

This clonotype was found many times. V usage is TRBV29-1 and J usage is TRBJ1-1; D perhaps matches TRBD1 (6 bases). V lost 4 bases and J lost 5, with 17 bases in between. Germline V gene data show CDR1 as SQVTM and CDR2 as ANQGSEA. This CDR3 is built from 14 residues. In nucleotides, the CDR3 is TGCAGCGTTGTCCCAGGGCAGGGGCGGACTGAAGCTTTCTTT. Its translation is CSVVPGQGRTEAFF.

This clonotype was observed at least ten times. The gene calls are TRBV19 and TRBJ2-5; D not resolved. With 7 bases removed from V and 0 bases from J, the gap between germline ends came to 15 bases. Germline lookup yields CDR1 LNHDA and CDR2 SQIVND (reference sequence). There are 15 residues in the CDR3. The chain's CDR3 is CASTIGGRYQETQYF. CDR3 in DNA: TGTGCCAGTACTATCGGTGGCCGGTACCAAGAGACCCAGTACTTC.

This clonotype was detected many times. The gene calls are TRBV12-3 or TRBV12-4 and TRBJ2-1, with a weak D call TRBD2 (5 bases). The CDR3 runs to 11 residues. V lost 3 bases and J 10 bases, leaving 7 bases between the germline ends. CDR3 in amino acids: CASSFEREQFF. In nucleotides, the CDR3 is TGTGCCAGCAGTTTCGAGCGGGAGCAGTTCTTC.

This clonotype was counted many times. The chain joins TRBV7-8 to TRBJ1-4; D remains ambiguous. The V gene lost 5 bases and the J gene lost 7 bases, with 20 bases spanning the gap. In germline, CDR1 is SGHVS, CDR2 FQNEAQ. The CDR3 length is 16 residues. The CDR3 nucleotides read TGTGCCAGCAGCGCAGACATGGCCGCGTCTGGTGAAAAACTGTTTTTT. Translation gives CASSADMAASGEKLFF.

This clonotype was counted ten times or more. This chain uses TRBV5-6 with TRBJ1-5, with a tentative D call TRBD1 (5 bases). Trimming left V 6 bases short and J 2 bases short, with 12 bases between. The CDR3 length is 14 residues. Germline CDR1 SGHDT, CDR2 YYEEEE. CDR3 DNA: TGTGCCAGCACACGCCGGGACGGCAATCAGCCCCAGCATTTT. This translates into CASTRRDGNQPQHF. The full variable domain, rest sourced from reference TRBV5-6 and TRBJ1-5, is DAGVTQSPTHLIKTRGQQVTLRCSPKSGHDTVSWYQQALGQGPQFIFQYYEEEERQRGNFPDRFSGHQFPNYSSELNVNALLLGDSALYLCASTRRDGNQPQHFGDGTRLSIL.

This clonotype was seen at least ten times. The rearrangement links TRBV12-3 or TRBV12-4 to TRBJ2-6, with 10 nucleotides matching TRBD2. The CDR3 runs to 20 residues. Germline trimming cut 5 bases from V and 1 base from J; bases unmatched to any gene: 14. In nucleotides, the CDR3 is TGTGCCAGCAGTGTCACCCGTGGACTAGCGGATTCTTCTGGGGCCAACGTCCTGACTTTC. Translating gives CASSVTRGLADSSGANVLTF.